The entry below gives a single TCR beta chain sequence along with its context. The antigen is unknown. The sample belongs to a study of blood T cells in healthy people across ages. The study's findings and limits: Getting older went along with TCR beta diversity per million T cells dropping roughly linearly. Higher naive T cell percentage went strongly together with higher TCR beta diversity.

CDR1 is MNHNS and CDR2 is SASEGT in the germline V gene. The V end was cut by 7 bases, the J end by 5 bases, with 22 bases between. This CDR3 is 16 amino acids long. Through a sample-barcoded 5' primer and a J-beta primer mix, a second PCR was run for roughly 7 to 11 cycles. Each cDNA was tagged by a template-switch adaptor containing 12 random nucleotides. MiXCR was run by TCRdb on the 5' RACE reads, yielding one entry per CDR3 protein. Of 1.5 million to 2 million distinct CDR3 sequences in the sample, roughly 50% are singletons; the top ten hold over 2%. This sequence joins TRBV6-1 and TRBJ2-3, with TRBD1 as a possible D gene (5 bases). This receptor was obtained from a woman in her forties in good health. The sample comprised blood. This CDR3 reads CASTRAVGSKIDTQYF. CDR3 DNA sequence: TGTGCCAGCACCAGGGCTGTTGGGTCGAAGATAGATACGCAGTATTTT.